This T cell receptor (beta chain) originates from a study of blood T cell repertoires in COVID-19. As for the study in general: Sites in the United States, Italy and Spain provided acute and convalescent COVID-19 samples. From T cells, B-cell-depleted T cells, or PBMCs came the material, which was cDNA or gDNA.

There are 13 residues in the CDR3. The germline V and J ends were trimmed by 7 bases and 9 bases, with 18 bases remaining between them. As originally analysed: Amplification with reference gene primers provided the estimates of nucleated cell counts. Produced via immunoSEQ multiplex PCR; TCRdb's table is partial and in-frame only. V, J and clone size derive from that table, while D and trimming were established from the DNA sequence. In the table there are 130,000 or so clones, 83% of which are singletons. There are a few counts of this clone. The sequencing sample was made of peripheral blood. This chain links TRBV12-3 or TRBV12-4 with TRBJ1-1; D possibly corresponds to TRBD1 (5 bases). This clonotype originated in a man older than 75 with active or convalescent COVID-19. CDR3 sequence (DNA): TGTGCCAGCAATGACATAAAGGACACAAAAGCTTTCTTT. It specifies CASNDIKDTKAFF.